Here is one T cell receptor (beta chain) with its context. This clonotype was recorded at least ten times. The specificity of this receptor is unknown. Base-call qualities are not available, and no considerably larger clone is one nucleotide away. From its cysteine to its phenylalanine, the CDR3 spans 15 amino acids. Here the CDR3 DNA is all that survives: 45 bases in frame from base 1. Sequences LGHDT (CDR1) and YNNKEL (CDR2) are obtained from the germline V gene (reference sequence). V is trimmed back by 1 base and J by 4 bases, and the junction contains 5 bases that no gene match accounts for. This sample is drawn from a study of response to subunit inactivated influenza vaccine (dated by TCRdb to between 2018 and 2020). Looking at the study overall: Deep quantitative profiling of the T cell receptor repertoire was used in the study to follow responses to a trivalent subunit inactivated influenza vaccine.

Beyond this particular receptor, the publication reports: According to the authors, only a limited number of new T cells may be recruited by each seasonal influenza vaccination.

Libraries came from RT-PCR. Data came from an Illumina HiSeq 2500. The public reads were quality trimmed at Q25 with fastp and then assembled into clones with MiXCR by TCRdb, keeping productive beta chains. Duplicate CDR3 protein sequences are folded into a single record with the most common DNA and genes. The table for this sample lists approximately 530,000 distinct CDR3 sequences; less than 10% of them were counted only once. The leading ten clones occupy 10% to 15% of the sample. The starting material was PBMCs from blood, obtained approximately 25 months after vaccination. The sequence derives from a man aged 45 to 70 who received an inactivated influenza vaccine. Donor details come from another sample of the same person, matched by shared clones. The chain was built from TRBV3-1 and TRBJ2-7; TRBD2 lines up with 9 middle nucleotides. For the CDR3, the sequence is CASSQGLAGAYEQYF. The DNA sequence is as follows: TGTGCCAGCAGCCAAGGATTAGCGGGAGCTTACGAGCAGTACTTC.